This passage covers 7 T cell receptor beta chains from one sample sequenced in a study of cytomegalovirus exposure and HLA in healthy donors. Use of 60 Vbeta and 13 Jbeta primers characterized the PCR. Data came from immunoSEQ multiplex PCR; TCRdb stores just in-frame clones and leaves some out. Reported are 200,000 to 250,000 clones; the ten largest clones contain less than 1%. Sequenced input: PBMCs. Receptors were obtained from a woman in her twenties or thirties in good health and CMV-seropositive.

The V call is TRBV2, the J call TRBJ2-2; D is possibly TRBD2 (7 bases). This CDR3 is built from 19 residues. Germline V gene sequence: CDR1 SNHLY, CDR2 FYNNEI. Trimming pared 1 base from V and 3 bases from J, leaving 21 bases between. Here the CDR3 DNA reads TGTGCCAGCAGTGAAGGGTGGCGGGGGCCTACGGCGGACACCGGGGAGCTGTTTTTT. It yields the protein CASSEGWRGPTADTGELFF.

This CDR3 is CASSVVNMNTEAFF. The CDR3, as DNA: TGTGCCAGCAGCGTAGTCAACATGAACACTGAAGCTTTCTTT. The rearrangement uses TRBV9 and TRBJ1-1; D not resolved. V was cut by 0 bases and J by 0 bases, with 6 bases left in between. Germline V gene sequence: CDR1 SGDLS, CDR2 YYNGEE. This CDR3 has 14 amino acids.

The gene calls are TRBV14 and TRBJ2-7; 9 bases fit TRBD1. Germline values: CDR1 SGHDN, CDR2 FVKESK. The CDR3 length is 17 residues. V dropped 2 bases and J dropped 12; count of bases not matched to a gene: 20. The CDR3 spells CASSQYSKGQGSRVLYF. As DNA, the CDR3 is TGTGCCAGCAGCCAATACTCGAAGGGACAGGGTAGTAGAGTCCTGTACTTC. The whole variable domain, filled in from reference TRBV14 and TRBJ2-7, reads EAGVTQFPSHSVIEKGQTVTLRCDPISGHDNLYWYRRVMGKEIKFLLHFVKESKQDESGMPNNRFLAERTGGTYSTLKVQPAELEDSGVYFCASSQYSKGQGSRVLYFGPGTRLTVT.

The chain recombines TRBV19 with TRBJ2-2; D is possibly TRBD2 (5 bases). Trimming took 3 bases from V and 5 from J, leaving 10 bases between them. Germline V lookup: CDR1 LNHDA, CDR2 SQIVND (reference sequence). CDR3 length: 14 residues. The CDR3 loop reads CASSIPGVTGELFF. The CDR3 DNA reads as TGTGCCAGTAGTATTCCCGGGGTGACCGGGGAGCTGTTTTTT.

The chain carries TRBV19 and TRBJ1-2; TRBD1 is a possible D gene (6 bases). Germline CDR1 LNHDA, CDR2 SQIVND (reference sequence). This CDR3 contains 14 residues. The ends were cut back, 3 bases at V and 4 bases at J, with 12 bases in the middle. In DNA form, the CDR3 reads TGTGCCAGTAGTATCAGGGGAAGGGGCTATGGCTACACCTTC. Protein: CASSIRGRGYGYTF.

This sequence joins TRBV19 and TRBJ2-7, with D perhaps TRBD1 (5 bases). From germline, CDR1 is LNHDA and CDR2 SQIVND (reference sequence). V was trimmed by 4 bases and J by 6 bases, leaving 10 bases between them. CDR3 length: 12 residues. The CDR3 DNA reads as TGTGCCAGTAGTAGCTTAAGGGGCGAGCAGTACTTC. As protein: CASSSLRGEQYF.

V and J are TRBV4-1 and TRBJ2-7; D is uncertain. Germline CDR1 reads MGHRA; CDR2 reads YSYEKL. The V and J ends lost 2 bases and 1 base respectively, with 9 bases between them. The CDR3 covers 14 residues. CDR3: CASSQKETSYEQYF. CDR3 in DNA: TGCGCCAGCAGCCAAAAAGAGACTTCCTACGAGCAGTACTTC.